What follows describes a single TCR beta chain. The sample comes from a study of blood T cell repertoires in COVID-19. Germline CDR1 reads SSHAT; CDR2 reads FNYEAQ (reference sequence). The CDR3 length is 15 residues. The J segment lost 2 bases and the V segment lost 5 bases, leaving 3 bases of the junction unmatched. The protocol was immunoSEQ multiplex PCR, while the TCRdb copy is restricted to in-frame clones and leaves out a portion. The sample holds over 200,000 clones; more than 75% are singletons and the top ten take over 3%. Sequencing was performed on peripheral blood. The clonotype comes from a woman in her 30s who had recovered from COVID-19. The gene calls are TRBV7-7 and TRBJ2-3; 11 nucleotides line up with TRBD2. As DNA, the CDR3 is TGTGCCAGCAGCCCACTAGCGGGGGACACAGATACGCAGTATTTT. Encoded protein: CASSPLAGDTDTQYF.